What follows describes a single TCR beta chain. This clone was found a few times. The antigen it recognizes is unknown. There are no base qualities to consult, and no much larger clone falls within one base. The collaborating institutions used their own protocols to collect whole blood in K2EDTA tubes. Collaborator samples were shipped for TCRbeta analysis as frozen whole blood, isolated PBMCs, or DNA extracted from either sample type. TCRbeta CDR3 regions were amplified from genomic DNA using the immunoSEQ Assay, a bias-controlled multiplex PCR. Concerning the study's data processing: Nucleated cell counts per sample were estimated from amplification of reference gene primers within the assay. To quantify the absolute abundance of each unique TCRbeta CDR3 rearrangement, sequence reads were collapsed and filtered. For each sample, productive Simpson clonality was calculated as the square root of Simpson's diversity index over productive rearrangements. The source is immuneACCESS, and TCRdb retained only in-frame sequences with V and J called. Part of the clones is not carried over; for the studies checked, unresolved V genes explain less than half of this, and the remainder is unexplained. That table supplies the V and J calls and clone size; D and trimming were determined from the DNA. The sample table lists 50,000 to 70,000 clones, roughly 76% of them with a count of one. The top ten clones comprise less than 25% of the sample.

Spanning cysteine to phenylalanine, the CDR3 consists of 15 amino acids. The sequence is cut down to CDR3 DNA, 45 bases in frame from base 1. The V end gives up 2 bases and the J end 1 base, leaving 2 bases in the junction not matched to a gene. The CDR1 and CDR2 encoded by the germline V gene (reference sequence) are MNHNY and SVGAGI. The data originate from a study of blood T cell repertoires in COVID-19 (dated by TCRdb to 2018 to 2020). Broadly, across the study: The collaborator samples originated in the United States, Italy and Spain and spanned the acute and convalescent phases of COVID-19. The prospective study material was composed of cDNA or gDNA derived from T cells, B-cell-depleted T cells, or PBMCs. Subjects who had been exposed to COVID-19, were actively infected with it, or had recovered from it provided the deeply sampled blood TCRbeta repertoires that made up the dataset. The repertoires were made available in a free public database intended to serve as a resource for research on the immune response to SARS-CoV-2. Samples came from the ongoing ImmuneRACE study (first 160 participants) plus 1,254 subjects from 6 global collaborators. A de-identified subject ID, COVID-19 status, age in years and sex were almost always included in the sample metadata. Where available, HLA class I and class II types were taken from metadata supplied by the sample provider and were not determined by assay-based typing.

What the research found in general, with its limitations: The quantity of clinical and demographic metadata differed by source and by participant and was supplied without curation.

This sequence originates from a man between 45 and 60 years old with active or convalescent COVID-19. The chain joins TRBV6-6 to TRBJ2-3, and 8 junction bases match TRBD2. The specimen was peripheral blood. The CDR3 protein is CASSYGLAGTDTQYF. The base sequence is TGTGCCAGCAGTTACGGACTAGCAGGCACAGATACGCAGTATTTT.